These T cell receptor beta chains were read from a single sample in a study of blood T cell repertoires in COVID-19. Generated by immunoSEQ multiplex PCR, the TCRdb table keeps only in-frame clones and is missing some. In the table there are 60,000 to 70,000 clones, 88% of which are singletons. Sequencing used PBMCs or T cells enriched from blood (not recorded which). These receptors all stem from a middle-aged woman who had recovered from COVID-19. The CDR3 runs from the conserved cysteine through the conserved F or W. The D gene is left open where the match is weak. Some rows have no size entry. The others give once, few or many, or a class for an expanded clone.

. TRBJ2-7 TRBV25-1 TRBD1 CASSELGDRTSYEQYF TGTGCCAGCAGTGAATTAGGGGACAGGACCTCCTACGAGCAGTACTTC
. TRBJ2-3 TRBV19 . CASSYTSTDTQYF TGTGCCAGTAGTTATACTAGCACAGATACGCAGTATTTT
. TRBJ2-7 TRBV5-1 TRBD2 CASSLGVGGTAAYEQYF TGCGCCAGCAGCTTGGGGGTGGGAGGGACCGCGGCCTACGAGCAGTACTTC
once TRBJ2-2 TRBV24-1 . CATSGQGSVGELFF TGTGCCACCAGTGGCCAGGGGTCGGTCGGGGAGCTGTTTTTT
. TRBJ2-2 TRBV7-8 . CASKGLLNTGELFF TGTGCCAGCAAAGGACTCTTGAACACCGGGGAGCTGTTTTTT
few TRBJ2-7 TRBV5-1 TRBD2 CASSRTSGGRYEQYF TGCGCCAGCAGCCGGACTAGCGGGGGTAGATACGAGCAGTACTTC
. TRBJ2-7 TRBV6-5 TRBD1 CASGMLDRGYEQYF TGTGCCAGCGGCATGCTGGACAGGGGCTACGAGCAGTACTTC
. TRBJ2-3 TRBV10-2 . CASNSDGELGDTQYF TGCGCCAGCAATTCCGACGGAGAATTAGGAGATACGCAGTATTTT
. TRBJ2-1 TRBV27 . CASMSGRGRDNEQFF TGTGCCAGCATGAGCGGGCGGGGTAGAGACAATGAGCAGTTCTTC
once TRBJ2-7 TRBV11-3 . CASSLFSLGRDEQYF TGTGCCAGCAGCTTATTTTCACTCGGCAGGGACGAGCAGTACTTC
. TRBJ1-6 TRBV5-1 TRBD1 CASSTGVNSPLHF TGCGCCAGCTCGACAGGGGTAAATTCACCCCTCCACTTT
. TRBJ2-5 TRBV11-2 . CASSQQETQYF TGTGCCAGCAGCCAACAAGAGACCCAGTACTTC
. TRBJ1-3 TRBV9 . CASSVAWHPGNTIYF TGTGCCAGCAGCGTAGCGTGGCATCCTGGAAACACCATATATTTT
. TRBJ1-5 TRBV19 . CASRGENNQPQHF TGTGCCAGCCGGGGGGAGAACAATCAGCCCCAGCATTTT
. TRBJ1-5 TRBV12-5 . CASGLDIQPQHF TGTGCTAGTGGTTTGGACATTCAGCCCCAGCATTTT
. TRBJ1-1 TRBV5-1 TRBD1 CASSLGQGVGTEAFF TGCGCCAGCAGCTTGGGACAGGGGGTTGGCACTGAAGCTTTCTTT
. TRBJ1-4 TRBV6-4 . CASSVRAEKLFF TGTGCCAGCAGTGTAAGAGCAGAAAAACTGTTTTTT
. TRBJ2-5 TRBV18 TRBD1 CASSRDREKTQYF TGTGCCAGCTCACGGGACAGGGAGAAGACCCAGTACTTC
. TRBJ1-2 TRBV5-1 . CASTLGTGPGWGYTF TGCGCCAGCACCTTAGGTACAGGCCCCGGTTGGGGCTACACCTTC
once TRBJ2-7 TRBV7-2 . CASSLVLYYEQYF TGTGCCAGCAGCTTAGTACTCTATTACGAGCAGTACTTC
once TRBJ1-2 TRBV10-3 TRBD1 CAITTHDRVANYGYTF TGTGCCATCACCACCCACGACAGGGTAGCTAACTATGGCTACACCTTC
. TRBJ2-7 TRBV21-1 . CASSKRGTGSSYEQYF TGTGCCAGCAGCAAAAGGGGGACAGGGAGCTCCTACGAGCAGTACTTC